This T cell receptor (beta chain) was profiled in a study of cytomegalovirus exposure and HLA in healthy donors. V lost 1 base and J lost 5; bases outside the gene matches: 2. In germline, CDR1 is SGHVS, CDR2 FNYEAQ. This CDR3 has 15 amino acids. 60 Vbeta and 13 Jbeta primers were used in PCR. Using immunoSEQ multiplex PCR, the repertoire was profiled, and TCRdb retains in-frame clones only, with some absent. Of 70,000 or so clones in the sample, just under 70% are singletons; the top ten hold approximately 11%. The sequence was obtained from a woman in her 30s in good health and CMV-seronegative. The sequenced sample was PBMCs. The rearrangement links TRBV7-6 to TRBJ2-3, with 11 bases aligning to TRBD2. CDR3 protein: CASSLGLAGGDTQYF. The CDR3 DNA follows: TGTGCCAGCAGCTTAGGGCTAGCGGGGGGAGATACGCAGTATTTT.